The 25 T cell receptor beta chains reported below all come from one sample, sequenced in a study of breast tumors, draining lymph nodes, adjacent tissues. Samples came from axillary lymph nodes draining the breast cancer. Using its own MiXCR run on the multiplex PCR reads, TCRdb lists one record per CDR3 protein. In the table there are under 150,000 distinct CDR3 sequences, approximately 20% of which are singletons. The sequenced sample consisted of axillary lymph node tissue. These receptors were obtained from a female donor with breast cancer. Some clones in this sample may be carry-over from other donors' samples.

This clonotype came up many times. The chain has TRBV12-3 or TRBV12-4 and TRBJ1-5; D is ambiguous. CDR3 length: 13 amino acids. V gave up 1 base and J gave up 7 bases, with 8 bases separating them. DNA of the CDR3: TGTGCCAGCAGTTTAGGGGGTGAACAGCCCCAGCATTTT. Its protein product is CASSLGGEQPQHF.

This clonotype was seen a handful of times. The chain employs TRBV27 and TRBJ2-2, with D tentatively TRBD2 (6 bases). V lost 3 bases and J 2 bases, leaving 10 bases between the germline ends. Germline values: CDR1 MNHEY, CDR2 SMNVEV (reference sequence). The CDR3 has 15 residues. Here the CDR3 DNA reads TGTGCCAGCAGTTTTCTAGCGAGTAACACCGGGGAGCTGTTTTTT. Its translation is CASSFLASNTGELFF.

This clonotype came up many times. The chain combines TRBV9 with TRBJ2-6, with no clear D. The length of the CDR3 is 15 residues. Trimming removed 4 bases from V and 0 bases from J, with 8 bases in between. Per the germline V gene, CDR1 is SGDLS and CDR2 is YYNGEE. CDR3 sequence: CASSPRSSGANVLTF. The CDR3 coding sequence is TGTGCCAGCAGCCCCCGTTCCTCTGGGGCCAACGTCCTGACTTTC.

The table lists this clonotype with many counts. J is TRBJ2-7 and V is TRBV5-6; 11 bases agree with TRBD2. This CDR3 has 15 amino acids. With V trimmed by 4 bases and J by 3 bases, 6 bases remained unmatched. Germline CDR1 is SGHDT and CDR2 is YYEEEE. The CDR3 bases are TGTGCCAGCAGCGGACCGGGACTAGCGGACTACGAGCAGTACTTC. Translation gives CASSGPGLADYEQYF.

This clonotype was counted ten times or more. This chain connects TRBV19 to TRBJ2-1, with D possibly matching TRBD2 (5 bases). Germline CDR1 reads LNHDA; CDR2 reads SQIVND (reference sequence). The CDR3 spans 10 residues. V was pared by 10 bases and J by 8 bases, with 9 bases between. The CDR3 reads CATLRDEQFF. CDR3 sequence (DNA): TGTGCCACCTTGAGGGATGAGCAGTTCTTC.

This chain connects TRBV19 to TRBJ2-1; the D gene could be TRBD1 or TRBD2 (7 bases each). CDR1 and CDR2 from the germline V gene are LNHDA and SQIVND (reference sequence). The length of the CDR3 is 15 residues. V gave up 7 bases and J gave up 2 bases, with 15 bases separating them. In DNA form, the CDR3 reads TGTGCCAGTACGATCCAGGGGGGGCCCTACAATGAGCAGTTCTTC. This sequence encodes CASTIQGGPYNEQFF.

This clonotype came up many times. The chain couples TRBV20-1 to TRBJ1-2; possibly TRBD1 for D (6 bases). V lost 3 bases and J lost 4, with 15 bases in between. There are 14 residues in the CDR3. The germline V gene encodes CDR1 DFQATT and CDR2 SNEGSKA (reference sequence). This CDR3 is CSASATGHSYGYTF. The DNA for the CDR3 is TGCAGTGCTAGCGCAACGGGACATAGCTATGGCTACACCTTC.

As regards this clonotype: No conserved phenylalanine or tryptophan ends this CDR3, so it is likely a read error. The V call is TRBV7-8, the J call TRBJ2-1; 7 bases line up with TRBD2. Per germline, CDR1 SGHVS and CDR2 FQNEAQ. The CDR3 is made up of 16 amino acids. V gave up 2 bases and J gave up 4 bases; unmatched junction bases: 8. This CDR3 reads CASSLYRLAPYNEQFS. In nucleotides, the CDR3 is TGTGCCAGCAGCTTATATCGACTAGCCCCATACAATGAGCAGTTCTCC.

This clonotype appeared many times. The rearrangement joins TRBV2 to TRBJ2-6; D gene uncertain. The ends were cut back, 4 bases at V and 4 bases at J, with 8 bases in the middle. The V gene's germline CDR1 is SNHLY and CDR2 FYNNEI. The CDR3 loop spans 14 amino acids. For the CDR3, the DNA is TGTGCCAGCAGTGTGTCGAGCGGGGCCAACGTCCTGACTTTC. It codes for CASSVSSGANVLTF.

This clonotype was picked up many times. The V call is TRBV6-6, the J call TRBJ2-7; D is unresolved. The CDR3 totals 12 residues. V was shortened by 5 bases and J by 0 bases, with 5 bases between the two germline ends. Germline lookup yields CDR1 MNHNY and CDR2 SVGAGI (reference sequence). The CDR3 region is CASSQSSYEQYF. The CDR3 coding sequence is TGTGCCAGCAGTCAGTCCTCCTACGAGCAGTACTTC.

A word on this clonotype: This may be a read error: a much more frequent sequence differs by one nucleotide. V gene TRBV7-2 combines with J gene TRBJ2-2, with D tentatively TRBD1 or TRBD2 (5 bases each). Germline-derived CDR1 and CDR2 are SGHTA and FQGNSA. This CDR3 has 18 amino acids. V dropped 5 bases and J dropped 0 bases, with 19 bases sitting between them. The CDR3, as DNA: TGTGCCAGCAGCCGAAGGAGAGGGGCAGGGCCGAACACCGGGGAGCTGTTTTTT. This gives the protein CASSRRRGAGPNTGELFF. Based on the CDR3 plus reference TRBV7-2 and TRBJ2-2, the full variable domain is GAGVSQSPSNKVTEKGKDVELRCDPISGHTALYWYRQSLGQGLEFLIYFQGNSAPDKSGLPSDRFSAERTGGSVSTLTIQRTQQEDSAVYLCASSRRRGAGPNTGELFFGEGSRLTVL.

A note on this clonotype: A much larger clone lies one base from this, so it may be a read error. The chain combines TRBV25-1 with TRBJ2-1; weak D call: TRBD2 (6 bases). From germline, CDR1 is MGHDK and CDR2 SYGVNS. The CDR3 is 12 residues long. This chain's CDR3 is CACRNGGNEQFF. In DNA, the CDR3 is TGTGCCTGCAGGAACGGAGGGAATGAGCAGTTCTTC.

A remark on this clonotype: Just one base apart from a much larger clone, this may be a read error. As DNA, the CDR3 is TGTGCTAGTGGTCCCGTTGGTATGGACAGCCTATTACAAGGGACCCAGTACTTC. Its translation is CASGPVGMDSLLQGTQYF. V usage is TRBV12-5 and J usage is TRBJ2-5, with a weak D call TRBD1 (6 bases). CDR3 length equals 18 residues. Per the germline V gene, CDR1 is LGHNT and CDR2 is FRNRAP. Full variable domain (remainder filled in from reference TRBV12-5 and TRBJ2-5): DARVTQTPRHKVTEMGQEVTMRCQPILGHNTVFWYRQTMMQGLELLAYFRNRAPLDDSGMPKDRFSAEMPDATLATLKIQPSEPRDSAVYFCASGPVGMDSLLQGTQYFGPGTRLLVL.

This clonotype was seen at least ten times. The chain employs TRBV12-3 or TRBV12-4 and TRBJ2-7; D is unclear. The V end was cut by 4 bases, the J end by 2 bases, with 12 bases between. The CDR3 consists of 14 residues. The CDR3 DNA reads as TGTGCCAGCAGTTCATCCGGCGGCCCCTACGAGCAGTACTTC. Protein sequence: CASSSSGGPYEQYF.

This clonotype appeared many times. The chain recombines TRBV13 with TRBJ2-7; 10 nucleotides align to TRBD2. Germline CDR1 PRHDT, CDR2 FYEKMQ (reference sequence). This CDR3 is built from 16 residues. V dropped 5 bases and J dropped 0; count of bases not matched to a gene: 7. CDR3 loop: CASSASGTSASYEQYF. CDR3 in DNA: TGTGCCAGCAGCGCGTCCGGGACTAGCGCCTCCTACGAGCAGTACTTC.

This clonotype was detected ten times or more. The chain combines TRBV27 with TRBJ2-3; 8 bases line up with TRBD1. V lost 4 bases and J lost 3; bases outside the gene matches: 3. CDR3 length equals 14 residues. Germline V CDR1 and CDR2: MNHEY, SMNVEV (reference sequence). This CDR3 reads CASSYRGDTDTQYF. The CDR3 DNA follows: TGTGCCAGCAGTTACAGGGGGGATACAGATACGCAGTATTTT.

This clonotype was detected once. With a much larger clone just one base away, this may be a read error. J is TRBJ2-5 and V is TRBV5-6; 8 nucleotides match TRBD2. CDR3 length: 16 residues. Germline V gives CDR1 SGHDT, CDR2 YYEEEE. Unmatched junction bases numbered 6, after V lost 2 bases and J lost 0 bases. The CDR3 region has the DNA TGTGCCAGCAGCTTCCGGACTAGCAGGTACCAAGAGACCCAGTACTTC. Amino acid sequence: CASSFRTSRYQETQYF.

Worth noting for this clonotype: Given a much more abundant clone one base away, this may be a read error. V gene TRBV24-1 combines with J gene TRBJ2-5; D call uncertain. Trimming took 4 bases from V and 3 from J, leaving 8 bases between them. There are 13 residues in the CDR3. Germline V gives CDR1 KGHDR, CDR2 SFDVKD. CDR3 nucleotides: TGTGCCACCAGTGAACCCCGTGAAGAGACCCAGTACTTC. It is translated as CATSEPREETQYF.

This chain links TRBV30 with TRBJ2-7, with TRBD1 matching over 8 bases. CDR1 and CDR2 (germline): GTSNPN, SVGIG (reference sequence). V shed 8 bases, J shed 7 bases, and the junction held 10 bases outside the gene matches. The CDR3 is 12 residues long. CDR3 region: CAGATTGAEQYF. DNA of the CDR3: TGTGCCGGCGCAACGACAGGGGCTGAGCAGTACTTC.

A remark on this clonotype: A much larger clone lies one base from this, so it may be a read error. The CDR3: CASSLALRWSRARCTQYF. The CDR3 bases are TGTGCCAGCAGCTTAGCTCTAAGGTGGTCTAGAGCCCGCTGTACGCAGTATTTT. The V and J genes are TRBV7-3 and TRBJ2-3, with D unclear. This CDR3 spans 18 amino acids. The V gene's germline CDR1 is SGHTA and CDR2 FQGTGA. Between the trimmed V and J ends, which lost 2 bases and 8 bases, there was a span of 26 bases.

This clonotype came up a few times. This chain connects TRBV7-2 to TRBJ2-4; weak D call: TRBD2 (6 bases). The V end was cut by 0 bases, the J end by 6 bases, with 18 bases between. Germline CDR1 and CDR2: SGHTA and FQGNSA. The CDR3 is 17 amino acids. The CDR3 loop reads CASSLAGKLGTGNIQYF. DNA for the CDR3: TGTGCCAGCAGCTTAGCGGGAAAACTCGGGACTGGAAACATTCAGTACTTC. Looking up the rest from reference TRBV7-2 and TRBJ2-4 gives the full variable domain: GAGVSQSPSNKVTEKGKDVELRCDPISGHTALYWYRQSLGQGLEFLIYFQGNSAPDKSGLPSDRFSAERTGGSVSTLTIQRTQQEDSAVYLCASSLAGKLGTGNIQYFGAGTRLSVL.

This clonotype occurred once. CDR3 amino acids: CASSRVVAGVGGANVLTF. CDR3 nucleotide sequence: TGTGCCAGCAGCCGCGTAGTAGCGGGAGTTGGCGGGGCCAACGTCCTGACTTTC. The genes are TRBV3-1 and TRBJ2-6; TRBD2 agrees at 9 bases. Germline V lookup: CDR1 LGHDT, CDR2 YNNKEL (reference sequence). This CDR3 contains 18 residues. The trim removed 4 bases at V and 4 bases at J, leaving 11 bases unmatched.

For this clonotype: This may be a read error, as it is one base from a much larger clone. This sequence joins TRBV29-1 and TRBJ2-7; a weak D match, TRBD2 (6 bases). The ends were cut back, 7 bases at V and 1 base at J, with 11 bases in the middle. The CDR3 spans 12 residues. In germline, CDR1 is SQVTM, CDR2 ANQGSEA. CDR3 nucleotide sequence: TGCAGCGCTGGGGACTGGTCCTACGAGCAGTACTTC. Translating it yields CSAGDWSYEQYF.

The table lists this clonotype with many counts. The chain uses TRBV20-1 and TRBJ2-3, with a possible D match to TRBD1 (6 bases). CDR1 is DFQATT, CDR2 SNEGSKA, per germline (reference sequence). This CDR3 is 14 amino acids long. Trimming cost V 6 bases and J 2 bases, with 15 bases left between them. The CDR3 DNA sequence: TGCAGTGCCAGGGCAGGGGCGTTCACAGATACGCAGTATTTT. Its protein product is CSARAGAFTDTQYF.

With regard to this clonotype: A read error is possible here, since a much larger clone lies one base away. The chain combines TRBV28 with TRBJ2-7, with 8 nucleotides matching TRBD1. Germline CDR1 is MDHEN and CDR2 is SYDVKM. This CDR3 has 12 residues. The CDR3, as DNA: TGTGCCAGCACATCCGACAGGGGATGGCAGTGCTTC. Amino acids: CASTSDRGWQCF.